A selection of T cell receptor beta chains follows, all from one sample in a study of neurological immune-mediated disorders. Via MiXCR, TCRdb re-called the 5' RACE reads, giving one row per CDR3 protein. The repertoire has tens of thousands of distinct CDR3 sequences, about 3.2% of them found once; the top ten carry more than 7%. Source material: PBMCs. All receptors derive from a woman in her sixties or seventies with multiple sclerosis. CDR3s include the opening cysteine and the closing phenylalanine or tryptophan. D genes are given only for firm matches. Not every row has a clone size; where given, it reads once, few, many or a size class.

D	V	size	J	CDR3	DNA
-	TRBV28	many	TRBJ2-5	CASSLLAWATQETQYF	TGTGCCAGCAGTTTATTAGCTTGGGCCACCCAAGAGACCCAGTACTTC
-	TRBV20-1	-	TRBJ2-1	CSDSDRPSNEQFF	TGCAGTGATAGCGACAGACCTAGCAATGAGCAGTTCTTC
-	TRBV20-1	many	TRBJ2-1	CSPGRPYNEQFF	TGCAGTCCGGGACGGCCCTACAATGAGCAGTTCTTC
TRBD1	TRBV2	-	TRBJ1-5	CASAPWTGKSQPQHF	TGTGCCAGCGCCCCTTGGACAGGGAAGAGTCAGCCCCAGCATTTT
-	TRBV2	many	TRBJ2-6	CASSKGFPSGANVLTF	TGTGCCAGCAGCAAGGGCTTCCCCTCTGGGGCCAACGTCCTGACTTTC
TRBD1	TRBV5-1	many	TRBJ2-4	CASRGTGGRRDIQYF	TGCGCCAGCAGGGGGACAGGGGGAAGGAGGGACATTCAGTACTTC
-	TRBV20-1	many	TRBJ1-1	CSARERGITEAFF	TGCAGTGCTAGGGAACGGGGGATCACTGAAGCTTTCTTT
-	TRBV15	many	TRBJ1-1	CATSRDRGREPAFF	TGTGCCACCAGCAGAGATCGAGGTAGGGAGCCTGCTTTCTTT
-	TRBV27	many	TRBJ2-3	CASSFQGFGTDTQYF	TGTGCCAGCAGTTTTCAGGGGTTTGGCACAGATACGCAGTATTTT
-	TRBV20-1	many	TRBJ1-5	CSARGSGLRRDQPQHF	TGCAGTGCTAGGGGTTCCGGGCTCCGGAGGGATCAGCCCCAGCATTTT
-	TRBV5-1	many	TRBJ2-7	CASSLEGAGKYEQYF	TGCGCCAGCAGCTTGGAGGGAGCCGGAAAATACGAGCAGTACTTC
TRBD2	TRBV20-1	many	TRBJ2-1	CSAGGLAGGNEQFF	TGCAGTGCAGGGGGACTAGCGGGGGGGAATGAGCAGTTCTTC
-	TRBV7-9	many	TRBJ2-2	CASSLRAALNTGELFF	TGTGCCAGCAGCTTACGGGCGGCCTTGAACACCGGGGAGCTGTTTTTT
-	TRBV6-5	many	TRBJ2-1	CASSFGDGQFF	TGTGCCAGCAGTTTCGGGGACGGGCAGTTCTTC
-	TRBV5-1	many	TRBJ1-5	CASSSGLNQPQHF	TGCGCCAGCAGCTCAGGGCTCAATCAGCCCCAGCATTTT
TRBD1	TRBV5-1	many	TRBJ2-2	CASSLAGGQGRRNTGELFF	TGCGCCAGCAGCTTGGCTGGAGGACAGGGCCGTCGGAACACCGGGGAGCTGTTTTTT
TRBD1	TRBV12-3/TRBV12-4	few	TRBJ1-6	CASSFSRGDSTLNF	TGTGCCAGCAGTTTTTCCAGGGGGGATTCAACCCTCAACTTT
-	TRBV6-6	many	TRBJ1-4	CASSSLGGATNEKLFF	TGTGCCAGCAGTTCTCTTGGGGGGGCCACTAATGAAAAACTGTTTTTT
-	TRBV7-9	many	TRBJ1-1	CASSSPRGAGPTEAFF	TGTGCCAGCAGTTCTCCCCGCGGGGCAGGGCCCACTGAAGCTTTCTTT
-	TRBV9	many	TRBJ2-2	CASSLIGGNTGELFF	TGTGCCAGCAGCCTAATAGGGGGGAACACCGGGGAGCTGTTTTTT
-	TRBV5-1	many	TRBJ1-4	CASSSYGGESEKLFF	TGCGCCAGCAGCTCGTACGGCGGGGAGAGTGAAAAACTGTTTTTT
TRBD2	TRBV3-1	many	TRBJ2-3	CASSGGTSGGKSTDTQYF	TGTGCCAGCAGCGGAGGGACTAGCGGGGGGAAAAGCACAGATACGCAGTATTTT
TRBD1	TRBV7-9	many	TRBJ1-3	CASSLETGAGNTIYF	TGTGCCAGCAGCTTAGAGACAGGGGCTGGAAACACCATATATTTT
TRBD2	TRBV20-1	many	TRBJ2-7	CSARPTSGGLYEQYF	TGCAGTGCTAGGCCGACTAGCGGGGGACTTTACGAGCAGTACTTC
-	TRBV25-1	many	TRBJ1-6	CASSVAGWALHF	TGTGCCAGCAGTGTGGCGGGTTGGGCCCTCCACTTT
TRBD2	TRBV20-1	-	TRBJ2-5	CSGRAGSAGTQYF	TGCAGTGGCCGAGCGGGGTCCGCAGGGACCCAGTACTTC
TRBD1	TRBV12-3/TRBV12-4	many	TRBJ2-7	CASSFSGQGYEQYF	TGTGCCAGCAGTTTTTCGGGACAGGGCTACGAGCAGTACTTC
-	TRBV20-1	-	TRBJ2-1	CSAHKRGRESYNEQFF	TGCAGTGCACATAAAAGGGGCAGGGAGTCCTACAATGAGCAGTTCTTC
-	TRBV5-1	many	TRBJ2-2	CASSLAQTGGGELFF	TGCGCCAGCAGCTTGGCCCAGACTGGGGGCGGGGAGCTGTTTTTT
-	TRBV5-1	many	TRBJ1-2	CASSLESYGYTF	TGCGCCAGCAGCTTGGAAAGTTATGGCTACACCTTC
-	TRBV5-1	many	TRBJ2-6	CASSQLSSGANVLTF	TGCGCCAGCAGCCAACTCTCGTCTGGGGCCAACGTCCTGACTTTC
TRBD1	TRBV5-1	many	TRBJ1-6	CASSAGTGGVVTLHF	TGCGCCAGCAGCGCCGGGACAGGGGGCGTAGTAACCCTCCACTTT
-	TRBV12-3/TRBV12-4	many	TRBJ2-3	CASKGLFTDTQYF	TGTGCCAGCAAAGGCCTCTTCACAGATACGCAGTATTTT
TRBD1	TRBV5-1	many	TRBJ1-6	CAIPSGGQGSSPLHF	TGCGCCATCCCTTCCGGGGGACAGGGGAGTTCACCCCTCCACTTT
TRBD1	TRBV5-1	many	TRBJ2-5	CASSVGNRGPGAQYF	TGCGCCAGCAGCGTGGGTAACAGGGGGCCTGGGGCCCAGTACTTC
TRBD1	TRBV20-1	many	TRBJ2-7	CSATGTGSPYEQYF	TGCAGTGCTACCGGGACAGGGTCGCCCTACGAGCAGTACTTC
-	TRBV7-2	many	TRBJ2-1	CASTPRLAQGNEQFF	TGTGCCAGCACCCCACGGCTCGCCCAGGGCAATGAGCAGTTCTTC
TRBD1	TRBV29-1	few	TRBJ2-5	CSVERWDSQETQYF	TGCAGCGTTGAAAGATGGGACAGCCAAGAGACCCAGTACTTC
-	TRBV5-5	many	TRBJ2-6	CASIHGGRSEYSGANVLTF	TGTGCCAGCATCCATGGGGGGCGCAGTGAATACTCTGGGGCCAACGTCCTGACTTTC
-	TRBV5-6	many	TRBJ1-1	CASSPLQGFNTEAFF	TGTGCCAGCAGCCCCTTACAGGGATTTAACACTGAAGCTTTCTTT
-	TRBV14	many	TRBJ2-7	CASSQMRSSYEQYF	TGTGCCAGCAGCCAAATGAGGAGCTCCTACGAGCAGTACTTC
-	TRBV7-6	many	TRBJ1-4	CASSLVGKTEKLFF	TGTGCCAGCAGCTTAGTAGGAAAAACTGAAAAACTGTTTTTT
-	TRBV20-1	many	TRBJ1-5	CSARDPKQNQPQHF	TGCAGTGCTAGAGATCCAAAGCAGAATCAGCCCCAGCATTTT
-	TRBV6-6	many	TRBJ1-3	CASSYSGSSGNTIYF	TGTGCCAGCAGTTACAGCGGCAGCTCTGGAAACACCATATATTTT
-	TRBV5-1	many	TRBJ2-6	CASSSKSSGANVLTF	TGCGCCAGCAGCTCCAAAAGCTCTGGGGCCAACGTCCTGACTTTC
-	TRBV5-1	-	TRBJ1-2	CTSSLCKGKGGYTF	TGCACCAGCAGCTTGTGCAAGGGGAAGGGTGGCTACACCTTC
-	TRBV7-9	many	TRBJ1-2	CASSRGVGYGYTF	TGTGCCAGCAGCCGGGGTGTTGGCTATGGCTACACCTTC
-	TRBV5-1	many	TRBJ2-6	CASSLVSGPSGANVLTF	TGCGCCAGCAGCTTGGTCTCAGGACCCTCTGGGGCCAACGTCCTGACTTTC
-	TRBV11-2	many	TRBJ1-1	CASSPQGLHEAFF	TGTGCCAGCAGCCCGCAGGGGCTCCACGAAGCTTTCTTT